One sample yielded the 7 T cell receptor beta chains listed below, sequenced in a study of blood T cell repertoires in COVID-19. TCRdb keeps only in-frame clones here, not all; method: immunoSEQ multiplex PCR. This sample carries 200,000 to 250,000 clones, approximately 86% of them seen once, and the ten largest clones take 3% to 4%. Sequencing used PBMCs or T cells enriched from blood (not recorded which). All receptors come from a middle-aged woman with acute COVID-19.

A single count supports this clone. This chain links TRBV27 with TRBJ1-6; 9 positions match TRBD1. The CDR3 covers 17 residues. Germline-derived CDR1 and CDR2 are MNHEY and SMNVEV (reference sequence). V dropped 2 bases and J dropped 8; count of bases not matched to a gene: 10. For the CDR3, the DNA is TGTGCCAGCAGTTTAAAGTGGACAGGGGAAGGGTATTCACCCCTCCACTTT. It codes for CASSLKWTGEGYSPLHF.

V gene TRBV28 combines with J gene TRBJ1-6, with D tentatively TRBD1 (5 bases). V lost 5 bases, J lost 6 bases, and 11 bases lay in between. There are 14 residues in the CDR3. Per germline, CDR1 MDHEN and CDR2 SYDVKM. CDR3 in amino acids: CASSPPGGNSPLHF. The CDR3 region has the DNA TGTGCCAGCAGTCCACCCGGGGGTAATTCACCCCTCCACTTT.

The chain joins TRBV3-1 (or the pseudogene TRBV3-2) to TRBJ1-1; tentative D call: TRBD1 (5 bases). The V end was cut by 6 bases, the J end by 1 base, with 12 bases between. Looked up from germline, CDR1 is LGHDT and CDR2 is YNNKEL (reference sequence). The CDR3 contains 14 residues. CDR3 sequence (DNA): TGTGCCAGCAGTCCTCAGGGCCAGAACACTGAAGCTTTCTTT. Amino acids: CASSPQGQNTEAFF.

The V call is TRBV11-3, the J call TRBJ1-1; TRBD1 agrees at 11 bases. After removal of 2 bases from V and 2 bases from J, the junction contained 4 bases not matched to a gene. The CDR3 contains 16 residues. Germline values: CDR1 SGHNT, CDR2 YENEEA. DNA of the CDR3: TGTGCCAGCAGCTTAAGGGGACAGGGGGGCAACACTGAAGCTTTCTTT. Amino acids: CASSLRGQGGNTEAFF.

The rearrangement links TRBV6-5 to TRBJ2-1, with TRBD2 as a possible D gene (5 bases). The CDR3 sequence is 12 residues long. CDR1 is MNHEY, CDR2 SVGAGI, per germline. The V and J ends lost 6 bases and 10 bases respectively, with 13 bases between them. The CDR3 sequence: CASRARAGEQFF. In DNA, the CDR3 is TGTGCCAGCAGGGCGAGGGCCGGGGAGCAGTTCTTC.

This clone was seen a handful of times. The V gene is TRBV29-1, the J gene TRBJ2-7; the D gene is possibly TRBD1 (5 bases). CDR3 size: 13 residues. Trimming pared 4 bases from V and 0 bases from J, leaving 10 bases between. Germline CDR1 reads SQVTM; CDR2 reads ANQGSEA. The CDR3 region has the DNA TGCAGCGTTGTGCGAGACAGCTCCTACGAGCAGTACTTC. It codes for CSVVRDSSYEQYF.

This rearrangement joins TRBV27 to TRBJ2-1; TRBD1 matches at 11 bases. The trim removed 3 bases at V and 0 bases at J, leaving 4 bases unmatched. There are 17 residues in the CDR3. The germline V gene has CDR1 MNHEY and CDR2 SMNVEV (reference sequence). The CDR3 protein is CASSFDGTGGSYNEQFF. DNA of the CDR3: TGTGCCAGCAGTTTTGATGGGACAGGGGGCTCCTACAATGAGCAGTTCTTC.